The source of this TCR beta chain is a study of shared clonotypes between healthy human individuals. The study's findings and limits: Richness estimates generally favored naive over memory subsets.

V was pared by 3 bases and J by 5 bases, with 10 bases between. From germline, CDR1 is LNHDA and CDR2 SQIVND (reference sequence). The CDR3 loop spans 14 amino acids. Comments on this clone: The antigen remains unidentified.

For every subset, genomic DNA was evenly distributed across several immunoSEQ plates. When replicate PCRs were run on sorted subsets, they used 200 to 250 ng DNA, about 30,000 T cell genomes. In the study's own analysis: Junction-only sequences without quality scores came from ImmunoSEQ, so filtering differed. TCRdb keeps only in-frame clones here, not all; method: immunoSEQ multiplex PCR. The V and J calls and clone size are taken from that table; D and trimming were inferred from the DNA. The table has about 1 million clones, roughly 70% seen once. This clonotype was obtained from a man aged 18 to 35 in good health. The genes are TRBV19 and TRBJ1-4; the D is unclear. Sequenced sample: memory CD4+ T cells sorted from blood. Subset noted: CD45RA-negative fraction. CDR3 sequence: CASSIGRNNEKLFF. Written as DNA, the CDR3 is TGTGCCAGTAGTATTGGGCGGAACAATGAAAAACTGTTTTTT.